The 10 T cell receptor beta chains listed next were all sequenced from one sample in a study of CD8 T cells in ankylosing spondylitis. Study results and caveats: Fewer than ten highly homologous variants made up a TCR beta motif, and this motif appeared characteristic of ankylosing spondylitis blood.

Which antigens these TCRs recognize remains unknown. TCRdb used MiXCR to reprocess the 5' RACE reads, holding one entry per CDR3 protein. The sample yields approximately 220,000 distinct CDR3 sequences, about 16% seen once. Sample: blood, either unsorted or a sorted T cell fraction (not recorded which). The receptors originated from a male donor with ankylosing spondylitis.

This clonotype has just a few counts. The chain couples TRBV4-1 to TRBJ2-7; 11 bases are shared with TRBD2. The CDR3 consists of 17 residues. The V gene end was trimmed by 4 bases and the J gene end by 0 bases; junction bases not matched to a gene: 8. In germline, CDR1 is MGHRA, CDR2 YSYEKL. The CDR3 reads CASSPRLAGISSYEQYF. The CDR3 DNA reads TGCGCCAGCAGCCCTAGACTAGCGGGGATTAGCTCCTACGAGCAGTACTTC.

The chain couples TRBV30 to TRBJ2-1, with unresolved D. This CDR3 contains 15 residues. Trimming stripped 0 bases from V and 0 bases from J, with 9 bases between. CDR1 is GTSNPN and CDR2 is SVGIG in the germline V gene (reference sequence). CDR3 DNA sequence: TGTGCCTGGAGTGTATTGGGCAGCTCCTACAATGAGCAGTTCTTC. The encoded protein is CAWSVLGSSYNEQFF.

V and J are TRBV6-5 and TRBJ2-2; unclear D gene. CDR1 and CDR2 from the germline V gene are MNHEY and SVGAGI. V was shortened by 0 bases and J by 0 bases, with 8 bases between the two germline ends. This CDR3 contains 16 residues. This CDR3 reads CASSYSQPANTGELFF. CDR3 in DNA: TGTGCCAGCAGTTACTCGCAGCCCGCGAACACCGGGGAGCTGTTTTTT.

This clonotype was seen only a few times. This chain links TRBV6-4 with TRBJ2-1, with D possibly being TRBD2 (6 bases). CDR1 is MRHNA and CDR2 is SNTAGT in the germline V gene. This CDR3 has 13 amino acids. With 1 base removed from V and 6 bases from J, the gap between germline ends came to 7 bases. The CDR3 protein is CASSDFGGNEQFF. The CDR3 DNA reads TGTGCCAGCAGTGACTTCGGGGGCAATGAGCAGTTCTTC.

This chain uses TRBV27 with TRBJ2-3; D unclear. The V and J ends lost 6 bases and 6 bases respectively, with 4 bases between them. The CDR3 contains 10 residues. Looked up from germline, CDR1 is MNHEY and CDR2 is SMNVEV (reference sequence). CDR3 amino acids: CASSHDTQYF. For the CDR3, the DNA is TGTGCCAGCAGCCACGATACGCAGTATTTT.

Only a few counts were recorded for this clonotype. The rearrangement joins TRBV6-1 to TRBJ2-1, with TRBD2 matching 10 bases. The J segment lost 4 bases and the V segment lost 7 bases, leaving 10 bases of the junction unmatched. The CDR3 has 16 residues. Per the germline V gene, CDR1 is MNHNS and CDR2 is SASEGT. The DNA for the CDR3 is TGTGCCAGCACCTCCGTAGCGGGGGGCCGGTACAATGAGCAGTTCTTC. This gives the protein CASTSVAGGRYNEQFF.

This clonotype has more than one count but fewer than ten. The genes are TRBV12-3 or TRBV12-4 and TRBJ1-6, with D maybe TRBD1 (5 bases). This CDR3 comprises 14 residues. Trimming stripped 4 bases from V and 6 bases from J, with 10 bases between. The CDR3 DNA follows: TGTGCCAGCAGTTCGACAGACAGTAATTCACCCCTCCACTTT. As protein: CASSSTDSNSPLHF.

This clonotype came up many times. The gene calls are TRBV12-3 or TRBV12-4 and TRBJ2-7; 10 nucleotides align to TRBD2. The CDR3 has 14 amino acids. Germline trimming cut 7 bases from V and 0 bases from J; bases unmatched to any gene: 3. The CDR3 sequence is CASTPSGSSYEQYF. In DNA form, the CDR3 reads TGTGCCAGCACCCCTAGCGGGAGCTCCTACGAGCAGTACTTC.

The V call is TRBV27, the J call TRBJ2-2; 8 nucleotides align to TRBD2. The junction had 9 bases not matched to a gene; V was cut back by 8 bases and J by 4 bases. The germline CDR1 and CDR2 sequences are MNHEY and SMNVEV (reference sequence). This CDR3 region has 15 residues. The CDR3 sequence is CASSGGLVVTGELFF. Here the CDR3 DNA reads TGTGCCAGCTCCGGGGGACTAGTCGTCACCGGGGAGCTGTTTTTT.

This clonotype was detected only a few times. The V call is TRBV6-1, the J call TRBJ2-1; 8 positions agree with TRBD2. The CDR3 consists of 17 residues. Germline CDR1 reads MNHNS; CDR2 reads SASEGT. Losses at the gene ends were 5 bases for V and 9 bases for J; bases not matched to a gene: 18. CDR3 in DNA: TGTGCCAGCAGTCCTCTTCTTCGTATAGCGGGGTTCGGTGAGCAGTTCTTC. Protein sequence: CASSPLLRIAGFGEQFF.